This TCR beta chain comes out of a study of T-cell memory formation after mild COVID-19. Study-level background: For the most part, TCR clusters were specific to one donor.

Study-level points and caveats: CD4+ clones that contracted lay mainly in CM and EM; CD8+ ones lay in EMRA. While clones contracting from day 15 to 85 were balanced between CD4 and CD8, later expanders leaned CD4+.

This CDR3 comprises 15 residues. The V end was cut by 5 bases, the J end by 2 bases, with 10 bases between. CDR1 and CDR2 (germline): SGHTA, FQGNSA. UMIs and sample barcodes were carried by the TCR alpha and TCR beta cDNA libraries that 5'RACE produced using constant-segment primers. MiXCR was run by TCRdb on the 5' RACE reads, yielding one entry per CDR3 protein. The sample has 210,000 or so distinct CDR3 sequences, 15% to 20% seen once; the top ten hold roughly 2.4%. Concerning this clonotype: Its antigen is currently unknown.

Material: PBMCs or a T cell subset sorted from them (not recorded which). The rearrangement links TRBV7-2 to TRBJ1-6; maybe TRBD1 (6 bases). The clonotype was recovered from an adult woman who had mild COVID-19 (a few samples of this study predate the infection). Cell type and time point are not known. Here the CDR3 reads CASSMQGTYNSPLHF. The CDR3 DNA follows: TGTGCCAGCAGCATGCAGGGGACCTATAATTCACCCCTCCACTTT. Supplemented by reference TRBV7-2 and TRBJ1-6, the full variable domain reads GAGVSQSPSNKVTEKGKDVELRCDPISGHTALYWYRQSLGQGLEFLIYFQGNSAPDKSGLPSDRFSAERTGGSVSTLTIQRTQQEDSAVYLCASSMQGTYNSPLHFGNGTRLTVT.